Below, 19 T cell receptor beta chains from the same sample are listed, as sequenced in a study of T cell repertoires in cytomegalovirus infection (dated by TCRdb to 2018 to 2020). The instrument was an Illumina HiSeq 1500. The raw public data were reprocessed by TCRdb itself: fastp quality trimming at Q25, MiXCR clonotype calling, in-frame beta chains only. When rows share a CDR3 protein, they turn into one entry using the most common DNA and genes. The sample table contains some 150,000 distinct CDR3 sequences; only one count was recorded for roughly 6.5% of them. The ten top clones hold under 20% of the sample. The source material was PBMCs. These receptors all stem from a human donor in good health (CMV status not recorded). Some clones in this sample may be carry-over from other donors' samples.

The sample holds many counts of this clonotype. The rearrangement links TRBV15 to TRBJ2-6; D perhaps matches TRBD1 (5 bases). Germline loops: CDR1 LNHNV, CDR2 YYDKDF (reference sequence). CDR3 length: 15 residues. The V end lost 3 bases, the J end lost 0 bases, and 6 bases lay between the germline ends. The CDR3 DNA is TGTGCCACCAGCAGGCAGGGCTCTGGGGCCAACGTCCTGACTTTC. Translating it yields CATSRQGSGANVLTF. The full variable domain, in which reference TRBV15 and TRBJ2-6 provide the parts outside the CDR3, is DAMVIQNPRYQVTQFGKPVTLSCSQTLNHNVMYWYQQKSSQAPKLLFHYYDKDFNNEADTPDNFQSRRPNTSFCFLDIRSPGLGDTAMYLCATSRQGSGANVLTFGAGSRLTVL.

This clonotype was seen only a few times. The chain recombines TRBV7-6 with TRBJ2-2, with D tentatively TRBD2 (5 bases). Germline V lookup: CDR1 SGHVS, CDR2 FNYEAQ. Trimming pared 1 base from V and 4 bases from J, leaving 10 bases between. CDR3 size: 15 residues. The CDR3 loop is CASSLGVGSTGELFF. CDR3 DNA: TGTGCCAGCAGCTTAGGGGTAGGGAGCACCGGGGAGCTGTTTTTT.

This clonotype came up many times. CDR3 amino acids: CASSFAPSLRSAEKLFF. In nucleotides, the CDR3 is TGTGCCAGCAGCTTCGCCCCCTCTCTCAGGTCGGCTGAAAAACTGTTTTTT. The chain has TRBV7-2 and TRBJ1-4, with D uncertain. Germline CDR1 reads SGHTA; CDR2 reads FQGNSA. V lost 3 bases and J 7 bases, leaving 21 bases between the germline ends. The CDR3 sequence is 17 residues long.

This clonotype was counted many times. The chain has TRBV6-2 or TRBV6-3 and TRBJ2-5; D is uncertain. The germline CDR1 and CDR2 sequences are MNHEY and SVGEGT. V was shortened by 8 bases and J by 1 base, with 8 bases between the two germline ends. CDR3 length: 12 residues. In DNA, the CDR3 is TGTGCCAGCGGGCGGACCCAAGAGACCCAGTACTTC. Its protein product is CASGRTQETQYF.

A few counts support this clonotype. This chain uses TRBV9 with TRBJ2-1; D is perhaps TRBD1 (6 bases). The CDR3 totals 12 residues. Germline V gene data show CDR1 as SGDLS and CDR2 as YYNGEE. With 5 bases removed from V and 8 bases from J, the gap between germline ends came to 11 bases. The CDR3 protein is CASRGPGDEQFF. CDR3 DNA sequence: TGTGCCAGCAGGGGGCCAGGGGATGAGCAGTTCTTC.

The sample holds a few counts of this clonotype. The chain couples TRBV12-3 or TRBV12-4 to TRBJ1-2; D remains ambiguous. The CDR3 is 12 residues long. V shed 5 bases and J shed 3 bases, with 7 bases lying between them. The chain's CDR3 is CASSRTDYGYTF. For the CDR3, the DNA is TGTGCCAGCAGTCGGACGGACTATGGCTACACCTTC.

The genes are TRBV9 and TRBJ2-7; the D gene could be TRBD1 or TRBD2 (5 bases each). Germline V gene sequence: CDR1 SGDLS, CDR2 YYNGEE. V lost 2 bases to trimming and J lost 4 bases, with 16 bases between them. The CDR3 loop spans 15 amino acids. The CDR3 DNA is TGTGCCAGCAGCGTCGACCGGGACGTTGGGTACGAGCAGTACTTC. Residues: CASSVDRDVGYEQYF.

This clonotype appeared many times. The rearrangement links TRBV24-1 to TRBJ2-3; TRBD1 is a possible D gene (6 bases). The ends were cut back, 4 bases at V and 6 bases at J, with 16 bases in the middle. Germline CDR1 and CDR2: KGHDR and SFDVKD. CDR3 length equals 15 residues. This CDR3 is CATSDTNTGRDTQYF. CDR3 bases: TGTGCCACCAGTGACACGAATACAGGGCGCGATACGCAGTATTTT.

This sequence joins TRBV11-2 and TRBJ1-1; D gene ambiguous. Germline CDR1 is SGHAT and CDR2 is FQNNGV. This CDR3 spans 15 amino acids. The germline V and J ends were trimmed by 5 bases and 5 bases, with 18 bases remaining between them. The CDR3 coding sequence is TGTGCCAGCAGCCTTACCCGGGGAGGGAGGACTGAAGCTTTCTTT. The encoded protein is CASSLTRGGRTEAFF.

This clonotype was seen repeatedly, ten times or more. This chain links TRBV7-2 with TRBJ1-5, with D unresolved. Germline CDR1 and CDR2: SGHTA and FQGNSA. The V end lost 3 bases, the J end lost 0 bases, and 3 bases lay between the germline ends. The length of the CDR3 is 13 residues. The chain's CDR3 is CASSLSSNQPQHF. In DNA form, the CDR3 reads TGTGCCAGCAGCTTGTCTAGCAATCAGCCCCAGCATTTT.

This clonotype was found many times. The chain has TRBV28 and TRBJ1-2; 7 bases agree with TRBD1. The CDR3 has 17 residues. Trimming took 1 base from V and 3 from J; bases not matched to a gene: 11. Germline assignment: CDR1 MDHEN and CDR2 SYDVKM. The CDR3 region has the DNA TGTGCCAGCAGTTTATCTTCCACCCTCGACAGGGACTATGGCTACACCTTC. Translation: CASSLSSTLDRDYGYTF.

CDR3 nucleotide sequence: TGCAGTGCAGGACAGGGGGGTTACGAGCAGTACTTC. Encoded protein: CSAGQGGYEQYF. J is TRBJ2-7 and V is TRBV20-1; 10 bases are a match to TRBD1. V shed 6 bases and J 4 bases; nucleotides not matched to a gene: 3. The CDR3 runs 12 residues. CDR1 is DFQATT and CDR2 is SNEGSKA in the germline V gene (reference sequence).

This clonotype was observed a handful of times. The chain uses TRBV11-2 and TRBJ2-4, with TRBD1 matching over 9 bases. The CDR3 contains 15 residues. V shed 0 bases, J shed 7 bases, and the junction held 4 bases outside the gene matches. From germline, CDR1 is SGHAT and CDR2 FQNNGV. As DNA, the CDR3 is TGTGCCAGCAGCTTAGAGCCAGGGACAGGGAACATTCAGTACTTC. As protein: CASSLEPGTGNIQYF.

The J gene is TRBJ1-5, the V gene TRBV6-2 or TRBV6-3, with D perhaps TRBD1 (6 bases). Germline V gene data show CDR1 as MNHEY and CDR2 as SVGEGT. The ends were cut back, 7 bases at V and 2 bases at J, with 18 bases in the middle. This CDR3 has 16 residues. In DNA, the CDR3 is TGTGCCAGCACCCTAACAGGGCTAGGCGGCAATCAGCCCCAGCATTTT. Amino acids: CASTLTGLGGNQPQHF.

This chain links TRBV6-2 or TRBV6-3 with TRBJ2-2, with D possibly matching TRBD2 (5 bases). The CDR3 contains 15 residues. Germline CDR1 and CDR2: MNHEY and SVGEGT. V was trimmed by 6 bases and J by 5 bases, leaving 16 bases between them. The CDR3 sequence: CASRAQGLMTGELFF. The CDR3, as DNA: TGTGCCAGCAGGGCCCAAGGACTGATGACCGGGGAGCTGTTTTTT.

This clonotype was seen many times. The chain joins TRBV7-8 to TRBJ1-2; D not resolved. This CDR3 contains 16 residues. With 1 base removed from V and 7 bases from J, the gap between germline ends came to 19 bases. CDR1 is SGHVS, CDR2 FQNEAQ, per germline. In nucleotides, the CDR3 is TGTGCCAGCAGCTTAGATCGTTTGCCTGGGGTGGGTGGCTACACCTTC. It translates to CASSLDRLPGVGGYTF. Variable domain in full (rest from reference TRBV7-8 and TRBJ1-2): GAGVSQSPRYKVAKRGQDVALRCDPISGHVSLFWYQQALGQGPEFLTYFQNEAQLDKSGLPSDRFFAERPEGSVSTLKIQRTQQEDSAVYLCASSLDRLPGVGGYTFGSGTRLTVV.

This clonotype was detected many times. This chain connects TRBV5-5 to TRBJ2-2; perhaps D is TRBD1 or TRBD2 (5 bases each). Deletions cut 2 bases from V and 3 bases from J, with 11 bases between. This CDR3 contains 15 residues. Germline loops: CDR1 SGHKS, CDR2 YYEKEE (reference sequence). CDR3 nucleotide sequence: TGTGCCAGCAGCTTAGAAGGGACGGACACCGGGGAGCTGTTTTTT. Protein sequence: CASSLEGTDTGELFF.

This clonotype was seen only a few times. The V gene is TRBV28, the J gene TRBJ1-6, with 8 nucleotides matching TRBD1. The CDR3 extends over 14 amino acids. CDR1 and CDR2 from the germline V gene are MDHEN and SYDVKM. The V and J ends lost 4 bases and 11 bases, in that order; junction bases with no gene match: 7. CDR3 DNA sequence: TGTGCCAGCAGTTCCCGGACAGGGTACGCACCCCTCCACTTT. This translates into CASSSRTGYAPLHF.

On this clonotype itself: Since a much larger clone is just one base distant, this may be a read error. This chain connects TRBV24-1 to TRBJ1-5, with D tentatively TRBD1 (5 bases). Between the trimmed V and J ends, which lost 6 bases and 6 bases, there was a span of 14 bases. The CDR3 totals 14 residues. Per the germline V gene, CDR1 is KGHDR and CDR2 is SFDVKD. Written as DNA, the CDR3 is TGTGCCACCAGTCAACAGGAAATTGGTCAGCCCCAGCATTTT. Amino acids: CATSQQEIGQPQHF.